Given below is one T cell receptor beta chain in context. This CDR3 comprises 15 residues. V lost 5 bases and J 3 bases, leaving 17 bases between the germline ends. Germline V CDR1 and CDR2: MNHEY, SVGEGT. The sample comes from a study of T cells after yellow fever vaccination. Study at large: Where fractions had low cell numbers, libraries were prepared from them with the SMART-Seq v4 Ultra Low Input RNA kit.

TCRdb reprocessed the 5' RACE reads via MiXCR and lists one record per CDR3 protein. This sample has about 240,000 distinct CDR3 sequences, with less than 9% found just once. The chain links TRBV6-2 or TRBV6-3 to TRBJ2-7; possible D gene TRBD2, 7 bases. The sequence was obtained from a man aged 25 to 40 who received the YFV17D yellow fever vaccine. Sequenced material: CD4+ T cells sorted from PBMCs, taken 15 days after the yellow fever booster vaccination. CDR3 sequence reads: CASSEGGAHRYEQYF. CDR3 coding DNA: TGTGCCAGCAGTGAGGGGGGGGCACACCGCTACGAGCAGTACTTC.